These 7 T cell receptor beta chains were all obtained from the same sample, sequenced in a study of blood T cell repertoires in COVID-19. TCRdb's table, derived via immunoSEQ multiplex PCR, lists solely in-frame clones and lacks some. The sample yields approximately 76,000 clones, around 90% seen once. The sample was peripheral blood. These receptors all come from a man aged 25 to 40 with acute or convalescent COVID-19.

The genes are TRBV7-3 and TRBJ2-1; the match to TRBD2 covers 8 bases. V trimming: 5 bases; J trimming: 7 bases; junction bases outside the gene matches: 10. CDR1 and CDR2 from the germline V gene are SGHTA and FQGTGA. This CDR3 is 15 amino acids long. The CDR3 DNA sequence: TGTGCCAGCAGCGTATCCGGGACTAGGGGGAATGAGCAGTTCTTC. It is translated as CASSVSGTRGNEQFF.

This sequence joins TRBV30 and TRBJ2-7, with D hard to call. CDR1 and CDR2 (germline): GTSNPN, SVGIG (reference sequence). The CDR3 sequence is 15 residues long. V was shortened by 1 base and J by 5 bases, with 18 bases between the two germline ends. In DNA form, the CDR3 reads TGTGCCTGGAGTGAACGAGACCTAGTCTGGGACGAGCAGTACTTC. Protein: CAWSERDLVWDEQYF.

J is TRBJ1-1 and V is TRBV7-2, with a possible D match to TRBD1 (5 bases). CDR3 size: 15 residues. In germline, CDR1 is SGHTA, CDR2 FQGNSA. V shed 0 bases and J shed 11 bases, with 19 bases lying between them. The CDR3 is CASSLAPFFGGEAFF. The CDR3 DNA follows: TGTGCCAGCAGCTTAGCGCCCTTCTTCGGGGGGGAGGCTTTCTTT.

The CDR3 loop reads CASSESAGPEQFF. The CDR3 DNA sequence: TGCGCCAGCAGTGAGTCCGCTGGGCCAGAGCAGTTCTTC. The chain carries TRBV10-2 and TRBJ2-1, with D unclear. V lost 0 bases and J lost 10, with 10 bases in between. The CDR3 is 13 residues long. Germline V gene data show CDR1 as WSHSY and CDR2 as SAAADI.

The chain combines TRBV5-6 with TRBJ2-3, with D possibly TRBD1 on 6 matching bases. The CDR3 is 14 residues long. Germline V gives CDR1 SGHDT, CDR2 YYEEEE. The germline V and J ends were trimmed by 4 bases and 8 bases, with 17 bases remaining between them. The CDR3 loop is CASSPPGQSPTQYF. The CDR3 DNA follows: TGTGCCAGCAGCCCCCCCGGACAGAGCCCTACGCAGTATTTT. The whole variable domain, remainder taken from reference TRBV5-6 and TRBJ2-3, is DAGVTQSPTHLIKTRGQQVTLRCSPKSGHDTVSWYQQALGQGPQFIFQYYEEEERQRGNFPDRFSGHQFPNYSSELNVNALLLGDSALYLCASSPPGQSPTQYFGPGTRLTVL.

The chain employs TRBV6-5 and TRBJ2-1; TRBD2 is a possible D gene (5 bases). With 0 bases removed from V and 8 bases from J, the gap between germline ends came to 14 bases. Germline CDR1 and CDR2: MNHEY and SVGAGI. CDR3 length: 15 residues. The CDR3 region is CASSYSGARRDEQFF. The CDR3 nucleotides read TGTGCCAGCAGTTACTCAGGTGCCCGGCGGGATGAGCAGTTCTTC.

The table lists this clone with a count of one. The chain has TRBV29-1 and TRBJ2-7; D remains unclear. Germline assignment: CDR1 SQVTM and CDR2 ANQGSEA. V lost 4 bases and J 2 bases, leaving 6 bases between the germline ends. This CDR3 comprises 11 residues. CDR3 residues: CSVGPPYEQYF. The CDR3, as DNA: TGCAGCGTTGGGCCCCCCTACGAGCAGTACTTC.